A selection of T cell receptor beta chains follows, all from one sample in a study of brain T cells in children with intractable seizures. Assay: immunoSEQ multiplex PCR; the TCRdb copy retains only in-frame clones and omits some. The sample yields just under 65,000 clones, approximately 94% seen once. The specimen comprised peripheral blood, sampled at surgery. The receptor source for this set is a boy less than two years old with focal cortical dysplasia and intractable seizures. Each CDR3 is given with its conserved first and last residue. D genes are given only for firm matches. Some rows mark clone size as missing; the rest say once, few, many or name a class of expanded clone.

>NA|NA|TRBJ2-7|TRBV11-2
TGTGCCAGCAGCTACAGGAGGATAAGGGAGCAGTACTTC
CASSYRRIREQYF
>NA|NA|TRBJ1-5|TRBV5-1
TGCGCCAGCGTGGGTAGGGTCAATCAGCCCCAGCATTTT
CASVGRVNQPQHF
>TRBD1|NA|TRBJ2-5|TRBV27
TGTGCCAGCAGTTTAGGGCAGGGGGCGCGTGAGACCCAGTACTTC
CASSLGQGARETQYF
>TRBD1|NA|TRBJ1-6|TRBV5-1
TGCGCCAGCAGCTTCGGGGACAGGGGGAGTTCACCCCTCCACTTT
CASSFGDRGSSPLHF
>TRBD2|once|TRBJ2-1|TRBV5-6
TGTGCCAGCAGTTCGAGCGGGAGTGTTGATGAGCAGTTCTTC
CASSSSGSVDEQFF
>NA|NA|TRBJ2-5|TRBV28
TGTGCCAGCAGTTTATCTAGGGTGACCCAGTACTTC
CASSLSRVTQYF
>TRBD2|NA|TRBJ2-1|TRBV6-6
TGTGCCAGCAGTCCCGGGACTAGCGGGAGGGATTACAATGAGCAGTTCTTC
CASSPGTSGRDYNEQFF
>NA|NA|TRBJ2-3|TRBV9
TGTGCCAGCAGTCGGACTACCACTAGCACAGATACGCAGTATTTT
CASSRTTTSTDTQYF
>NA|NA|TRBJ2-3|TRBV5-6
TGTGCCAGCAGCTTGGCCACAGATACGCAGTATTTT
CASSLATDTQYF
>NA|NA|TRBJ2-1|TRBV10-3
TGTGCCATCAGTGAGTCCGGGCTAGCGAGCAATGAGCAGTTCTTC
CAISESGLASNEQFF
>NA|NA|TRBJ2-7|TRBV20-1
TGCAGTGCTAGCAGCAGCGACGAGCAGTACTTC
CSASSSDEQYF
>NA|NA|TRBJ2-3|TRBV3-1/TRBV3-2
TGTGCCAGCAGCCAAGATCTATCATTCTTAGTTGCAGATACGCAGTATTTT
CASSQDLSFLVADTQYF
>NA|NA|TRBJ2-7|TRBV7-8
TGTGCCAGCAGCTTCCTCAAGCCGGGACTCGCTACGGGCGAGCAGTACTTC
CASSFLKPGLATGEQYF
>TRBD2|NA|TRBJ2-3|TRBV19
TGTGCCAGTAGTATAGGAAGACTAGCGGGGGGAGTAGGAGATACGCAGTATTTT
CASSIGRLAGGVGDTQYF
>TRBD2|NA|TRBJ2-1|TRBV5-1
TGCGCCAGCAGCTTGAGTCTAGCGGGAGGACCAGGGCCCTACAATGAGCAGTTCTTC
CASSLSLAGGPGPYNEQFF
>NA|NA|TRBJ1-3|TRBV6-2/TRBV6-3
TGTGCCAGCAGTTTAGGGAGCTCTGGAAACACCATATATTTT
CASSLGSSGNTIYF
>TRBD1|NA|TRBJ1-2|TRBV19
TGTGCCAGTACCCCAATCGGACAGGCGGCTGGCTACACCTTC
CASTPIGQAAGYTF
>NA|NA|TRBJ1-2|TRBV28
TGTGCCAGCAGCGGAGCGGGGACCCACTATGGCTACACCTTC
CASSGAGTHYGYTF
>TRBD1|NA|TRBJ1-1|TRBV5-6
TGTGCCAGCAGCCGGGACAGGGTCATGAACACTGAAGCTTTCTTT
CASSRDRVMNTEAFF
>TRBD2|NA|TRBJ2-7|TRBV19
TGTGCCAGTAGGCGGACTAGCGGGGGCCCAGACGAGCAGTACTTC
CASRRTSGGPDEQYF
>NA|NA|TRBJ2-2|TRBV4-3
TGCGCCAGCAGCCAAGGTGGTGCAGGCCCTATTTCCGGGGAGCTGTTTTTT
CASSQGGAGPISGELFF